The next 17 T cell receptor beta chains were all read from a single sample in a study of T cell responses to AZD1222 COVID-19 vaccine. Using immunoSEQ multiplex PCR, the repertoire was profiled, and TCRdb retains in-frame clones only, with some absent. The sample holds about 15,000 clones; 65% to 80% are singletons and the top ten take over 12%. Source: peripheral blood, taken 28 days after the second AZD1222 dose. The receptors stem from an adult who received the AZD1222 COVID-19 vaccine.

V and J are TRBV9 and TRBJ1-1; no clear D gene. The germline V and J ends were trimmed by 4 bases and 1 base, with 11 bases remaining between them. The CDR3 length is 14 residues. Germline assignment: CDR1 SGDLS and CDR2 YYNGEE. Here the CDR3 reads CASSTNWGNTEAFF. For the CDR3, the DNA is TGTGCCAGCAGCACAAACTGGGGGAACACTGAAGCTTTCTTT.

This sequence joins TRBV27 and TRBJ2-1, with D unclear. The germline V gene has CDR1 MNHEY and CDR2 SMNVEV (reference sequence). The CDR3 is made up of 14 amino acids. V was cut by 3 bases and J by 12 bases, with 18 bases left in between. The CDR3 DNA reads TGTGCCAGCAGTTTGCGGCCCCGTACAGAGTCGCAGTTCTTC. Translated, it gives CASSLRPRTESQFF.

This chain joins TRBV19 and TRBJ1-5, with D maybe TRBD1 (6 bases). The V end lost 3 bases, the J end lost 11 bases, and 23 bases lay between the germline ends. The germline CDR1 and CDR2 sequences are LNHDA and SQIVND (reference sequence). This CDR3 region has 16 residues. In DNA, the CDR3 is TGTGCCAGTAGTATTACCCGAACAGGGTCGGGGTCAGCCCAGCATTTT. It codes for CASSITRTGSGSAQHF.

V is TRBV6-6 and J is TRBJ1-2; D unresolved. CDR1 and CDR2 (germline): MNHNY, SVGAGI (reference sequence). V was pared by 5 bases and J by 9 bases, with 16 bases between. The CDR3 extends over 13 amino acids. In DNA, the CDR3 is TGTGCCAGCAGTACCAGTCGGGGAGTGAGCTACACCTTC. Translation: CASSTSRGVSYTF.

This chain uses TRBV3-1 (or the pseudogene TRBV3-2) with TRBJ1-3, with D perhaps TRBD1 (6 bases). CDR1 and CDR2 (germline): LGHDT, YNNKEL (reference sequence). This CDR3 spans 15 amino acids. The V and J ends lost 1 base and 3 bases respectively, with 10 bases between them. The CDR3 loop reads CASSQGGGDGNTIYF. As DNA, the CDR3 is TGTGCCAGCAGCCAAGGAGGGGGAGATGGAAACACCATATATTTT.

The rearrangement joins TRBV27 to TRBJ2-7; no firm D call. V dropped 3 bases and J dropped 3 bases, with 9 bases sitting between them. There are 13 residues in the CDR3. Per germline, CDR1 MNHEY and CDR2 SMNVEV (reference sequence). Written as DNA, the CDR3 is TGTGCCAGCAGTTTTCTGGTTGGCTACGAGCAGTACTTC. This sequence encodes CASSFLVGYEQYF.

The count of this clone is one. The V gene is TRBV3-1 (or the pseudogene TRBV3-2), the J gene TRBJ1-1, with D tentatively TRBD1 (6 bases). Per germline, CDR1 LGHDT and CDR2 YNNKEL (reference sequence). Trimming removed 6 bases at V and 6 bases at J, with 14 bases between. This CDR3 is 13 amino acids long. CDR3 loop: CASRPQGQPEAFF. In nucleotides, the CDR3 is TGTGCCAGCAGGCCGCAGGGGCAGCCTGAAGCTTTCTTT.

This chain connects TRBV6-5 to TRBJ2-7; unclear D gene. Germline CDR1 MNHEY, CDR2 SVGAGI. The CDR3 totals 12 residues. V lost 0 bases and J lost 5, with 5 bases in between. The CDR3: CASSYSPHEQYF. Here the CDR3 DNA reads TGTGCCAGCAGTTACTCTCCCCACGAGCAGTACTTC.

The CDR3 coding sequence is TGTGCCACCAGCAGCGTAGGGGAGGGTGCGCAGTATTTT. Translating gives CATSSVGEGAQYF. The gene calls are TRBV15 and TRBJ2-3; TRBD2 matches 7 bases. Trimming cost V 3 bases and J 10 bases; bases outside gene matches: 7. This CDR3 has 13 residues. CDR1 is LNHNV, CDR2 YYDKDF, per germline (reference sequence).

V usage is TRBV9 and J usage is TRBJ2-3; the D is unclear. This CDR3 region has 15 residues. Germline-derived CDR1 and CDR2 are SGDLS and YYNGEE. Trimming took 0 bases from V and 3 from J, leaving 11 bases between them. The CDR3 loop reads CASSVGATETDTQYF. In nucleotides, the CDR3 is TGTGCCAGCAGCGTAGGGGCCACGGAGACAGATACGCAGTATTTT.

V and J are TRBV19 and TRBJ1-5; 7 bases are shared with TRBD1. Germline V gene data show CDR1 as LNHDA and CDR2 as SQIVND (reference sequence). The J segment lost 7 bases and the V segment lost 3 bases, leaving 6 bases of the junction unmatched. The CDR3 contains 14 residues. DNA for the CDR3: TGTGCCAGTAGTATGGCAGGGGGTGGGCAGCCCCAGCATTTT. This translates into CASSMAGGGQPQHF.

V is TRBV5-1 and J is TRBJ2-7; TRBD1 aligns across 8 bases. In germline, CDR1 is SGHRS, CDR2 YFSETQ. Germline trimming cut 2 bases from V and 4 bases from J; bases unmatched to any gene: 11. This CDR3 comprises 16 residues. In DNA, the CDR3 is TGCGCCAGCAGCTTTGGGACCGACAGGGGCGAGTACGAGCAGTACTTC. Its translation: CASSFGTDRGEYEQYF. Looking up the rest from reference TRBV5-1 and TRBJ2-7 gives the full variable domain: KAGVTQTPRYLIKTRGQQVTLSCSPISGHRSVSWYQQTPGQGLQFLFEYFSETQRNKGNFPGRFSGRQFSNSRSEMNVSTLELGDSALYLCASSFGTDRGEYEQYFGPGTRLTVT.

This clone was counted a single time. The gene calls are TRBV7-3 and TRBJ2-7, with D uncertain. CDR1 and CDR2 (germline): SGHTA, FQGTGA. The CDR3 runs to 13 residues. V was cut by 2 bases and J by 5 bases, with 10 bases left in between. Here the CDR3 reads CASSLFSTNEQYF. For the CDR3, the DNA is TGTGCCAGCAGCTTATTTTCGACCAACGAGCAGTACTTC.

This clone occurred a few times. The genes are TRBV7-2 and TRBJ2-5; TRBD2 matches 9 bases. The CDR3 is 17 amino acids. With 0 bases clipped from V and 1 base from J, the junction kept 6 bases outside the gene matches. Germline V CDR1 and CDR2: SGHTA, FQGNSA. The CDR3 DNA sequence: TGTGCCAGCAGCTTAGCGCTTCTAGCGGGGATCCAAGAGACCCAGTACTTC. Translating gives CASSLALLAGIQETQYF.

V usage is TRBV2 and J usage is TRBJ2-2; TRBD2 agrees at 13 bases. The CDR3 loop spans 16 amino acids. V shed 5 bases, J shed 5 bases, and the junction held 5 bases outside the gene matches. Germline V gives CDR1 SNHLY, CDR2 FYNNEI. DNA of the CDR3: TGTGCCAGCAGTCTCGGACTAGCGGGGGTGACCGGGGAGCTGTTTTTT. Protein sequence: CASSLGLAGVTGELFF.

The chain couples TRBV7-2 to TRBJ1-2; TRBD1 might be the D (6 bases). CDR3 length: 15 amino acids. Germline CDR1 SGHTA, CDR2 FQGNSA. V gave up 5 bases and J gave up 6 bases, with 19 bases separating them. The CDR3 reads CASSPQAGGADGYTF. CDR3 coding DNA: TGTGCCAGCAGCCCACAAGCTGGGGGGGCCGATGGCTACACCTTC. The entire variable domain, with the rest obtained from reference TRBV7-2 and TRBJ1-2, is as follows: GAGVSQSPSNKVTEKGKDVELRCDPISGHTALYWYRQSLGQGLEFLIYFQGNSAPDKSGLPSDRFSAERTGGSVSTLTIQRTQQEDSAVYLCASSPQAGGADGYTFGSGTRLTVV.

The rearrangement links TRBV7-9 to TRBJ1-2; the D is unclear. Trimming took 4 bases from V and 4 from J, leaving 13 bases between them. CDR3 length: 14 amino acids. CDR1 is SEHNR and CDR2 is FQNEAQ in the germline V gene (reference sequence). The CDR3 spells CASSYDGNIYGYTF. The CDR3 coding sequence is TGTGCCAGCAGCTATGACGGAAACATCTATGGCTACACCTTC.